Below, 29 T cell receptor beta chains from the same sample are listed, as sequenced in a study of blood T cell repertoires in COVID-19. Clones were read by immunoSEQ multiplex PCR, and TCRdb kept only the in-frame ones, dropping some. Of some 80,000 clones in the sample, 80% to 95% were seen once. Sequencing was done on a sample of peripheral blood. The receptors stem from an elderly woman with acute or convalescent COVID-19.

This clone was seen only once. The chain is built from TRBV11-1 and TRBJ2-3, with 9 bases that match TRBD1. This CDR3 has 16 residues. After removal of 1 base from V and 2 bases from J, the junction contained 4 bases not matched to a gene. Germline CDR1 is SGHAT and CDR2 is FQDESV (reference sequence). The CDR3 here is CASSLEGQGYTDTQYF. Here the CDR3 DNA reads TGTGCCAGCAGCTTAGAGGGACAGGGCTACACAGATACGCAGTATTTT.

The chain recombines TRBV5-6 with TRBJ2-7; 9 positions match TRBD2. V shed 4 bases, J shed 4 bases, and the junction held 15 bases outside the gene matches. The CDR3 is 17 amino acids. Germline CDR1 is SGHDT and CDR2 is YYEEEE. DNA for the CDR3: TGTGCCAGCAGCCCCCTACGGGTAGTAGCGGGAGCATACGAGCAGTACTTC. Translated, it gives CASSPLRVVAGAYEQYF.

The V call is TRBV28, the J call TRBJ1-2; TRBD1 matches 10 bases. CDR1 MDHEN and CDR2 SYDVKM come from the germline V gene. The CDR3 runs 14 residues. V lost 6 bases, J lost 4 bases, and 5 bases stayed unmatched. Here the CDR3 reads CASSAGTGVYGYTF. CDR3 coding DNA: TGTGCCAGCAGCGCCGGGACAGGGGTCTATGGCTACACCTTC.

The chain recombines TRBV3-1 (or the pseudogene TRBV3-2) with TRBJ2-7; TRBD2 matches 7 bases. From germline, CDR1 is LGHDT and CDR2 YNNKEL (reference sequence). Germline trimming cut 1 base from V and 0 bases from J; bases unmatched to any gene: 0. The CDR3 length is 14 residues. CDR3 DNA: TGTGCCAGCAGCCAAGGACTAGCCTCCTACGAGCAGTACTTC. Translation gives CASSQGLASYEQYF.

The chain links TRBV2 to TRBJ1-2; no definite D call. The CDR3 has 13 residues. Germline V gene data show CDR1 as SNHLY and CDR2 as FYNNEI. The V and J ends lost 5 bases and 5 bases respectively, with 12 bases between them. CDR3 sequence: CASSPEINYGYTF. CDR3 DNA: TGTGCCAGCAGTCCGGAGATAAATTATGGCTACACCTTC.

This chain uses TRBV7-9 with TRBJ2-3, with 8 bases lining up with TRBD2. The V gene end was trimmed by 4 bases and the J gene end by 6 bases; junction bases not matched to a gene: 9. The CDR3 has 15 amino acids. Germline CDR1 is SEHNR and CDR2 is FQNEAQ (reference sequence). CDR3 DNA: TGTGCCAGCAGCTCAGGAGGGACTAGATCTGATACGCAGTATTTT. Translating gives CASSSGGTRSDTQYF.

J is TRBJ2-1 and V is TRBV19; a weak D match, TRBD1 (6 bases). The CDR3 has 14 residues. CDR1 and CDR2 (germline): LNHDA, SQIVND (reference sequence). Deletions cut 8 bases from V and 4 bases from J, with 15 bases between. The CDR3: CASSTRTAYNEQFF. The CDR3 DNA reads as TGTGCCAGTTCCACCCGGACAGCTTACAATGAGCAGTTCTTC.

The chain carries TRBV7-9 and TRBJ2-1; 10 bases are a match to TRBD2. This CDR3 comprises 15 residues. The germline gives CDR1 SEHNR, CDR2 FQNEAQ (reference sequence). J lost 9 bases, V lost 3 bases, and 8 bases had no gene match. CDR3 sequence: CASSFRQAGGLEQFF. The CDR3, as DNA: TGTGCCAGCAGCTTCAGACAAGCGGGAGGGCTTGAGCAGTTCTTC.

The chain uses TRBV18 and TRBJ2-3, with 15 bases fitting TRBD2. The J segment lost 5 bases and the V segment lost 7 bases, leaving 7 bases of the junction unmatched. The V gene's germline CDR1 is KGHSH and CDR2 LQKENI. The CDR3 spans 16 residues. Here the CDR3 DNA reads TGTGCCAGCTGCCGGACTAGCGGGAGGGTCAGAGATACGCAGTATTTT. Translation gives CASCRTSGRVRDTQYF.

This clone was recorded a few times. The chain links TRBV24-1 to TRBJ2-2; D is unclear. Deletions cut 7 bases from V and 5 bases from J, with 16 bases between. Germline V gene sequence: CDR1 KGHDR, CDR2 SFDVKD. The CDR3 extends over 15 amino acids. DNA of the CDR3: TGTGCCACCAGGCCTAATCAAGGAGCAACCGGGGAGCTGTTTTTT. Translated: CATRPNQGATGELFF.

This clone has only a few counts. The V and J genes are TRBV24-1 and TRBJ2-7; 10 nucleotides agree with TRBD1. The germline V gene encodes CDR1 KGHDR and CDR2 SFDVKD. V was clipped by 4 bases and J by 5 bases; unmatched bases: 10. CDR3 size: 16 residues. The CDR3 is CATSDFLGQGEDEQYF. The DNA of the CDR3 is TGTGCCACCAGTGACTTTCTTGGACAGGGGGAAGACGAGCAGTACTTC.

The J gene is TRBJ1-2, the V gene TRBV5-1; 8 nucleotides line up with TRBD1. The CDR3 covers 15 residues. CDR1 and CDR2 from the germline V gene are SGHRS and YFSETQ. After removal of 0 bases from V and 8 bases from J, the junction contained 9 bases not matched to a gene. DNA for the CDR3: TGCGCCAGCAGCTTGGTAGGCGAGACAGGGGCCGGCTACACCTTC. Its protein is CASSLVGETGAGYTF.

The chain couples TRBV2 to TRBJ1-3, with D perhaps matching TRBD1 (6 bases). V gave up 4 bases and J gave up 11 bases, with 12 bases separating them. The V gene's germline CDR1 is SNHLY and CDR2 FYNNEI. This CDR3 is 12 amino acids long. CDR3 bases: TGTGCCAGCAGTGCGGGTCAGGGGTCCATATATTTT. Translation gives CASSAGQGSIYF.

V and J are TRBV11-2 and TRBJ2-7, with D possibly matching TRBD1 (6 bases). In germline, CDR1 is SGHAT, CDR2 FQNNGV. V gave up 2 bases and J gave up 2 bases, with 10 bases separating them. This CDR3 is built from 14 residues. The DNA for the CDR3 is TGTGCCAGCAGCTTAAGGACAGCCCCCTACGAGCAGTACTTC. As protein: CASSLRTAPYEQYF. Full variable domain (remainder filled in from reference TRBV11-2 and TRBJ2-7): EAGVAQSPRYKIIEKRQSVAFWCNPISGHATLYWYQQILGQGPKLLIQFQNNGVVDDSQLPKDRFSAERLKGVDSTLKIQPAKLEDSAVYLCASSLRTAPYEQYFGPGTRLTVT.

The V call is TRBV3-1 (or the pseudogene TRBV3-2), the J call TRBJ2-3; TRBD2 matches at 10 bases. The CDR3 is made up of 15 amino acids. J was trimmed by 2 bases and V by 5 bases; bases with no gene match: 4. The V gene's germline CDR1 is LGHDT and CDR2 YNNKEL (reference sequence). The CDR3 sequence is CASSKLAGYTDTQYF. CDR3 in DNA: TGTGCCAGCAGCAAACTAGCGGGATACACAGATACGCAGTATTTT.

The CDR3 sequence is CASSEAGVNYGYTF. The CDR3 DNA reads TGTGCCAGCAGCGAGGCCGGGGTCAACTATGGCTACACCTTC. The rearrangement uses TRBV3-1 (or the pseudogene TRBV3-2) and TRBJ1-2; D uncertain. Germline CDR1 and CDR2: LGHDT and YNNKEL (reference sequence). Trimming left V 5 bases short and J 2 bases short, with 12 bases between. This CDR3 has 14 residues.

This rearrangement joins TRBV6-1 to TRBJ2-7, with a weak D call TRBD1 (6 bases). The CDR3 consists of 14 residues. The germline gives CDR1 MNHNS, CDR2 SASEGT. V was trimmed by 6 bases and J by 7 bases, leaving 19 bases between them. CDR3 sequence: CASRPGTQLREQYF. Written as DNA, the CDR3 is TGTGCCAGCAGACCCGGGACACAACTCCGGGAGCAGTACTTC.

The chain is built from TRBV5-1 and TRBJ2-5; the D gene is possibly TRBD1 (7 bases). V lost 4 bases, J lost 2 bases, and 15 bases lay in between. There are 15 residues in the CDR3. Per germline, CDR1 SGHRS and CDR2 YFSETQ. DNA of the CDR3: TGCGCCAGCAGCCACGCCCCAGGGGGGCAAGAGACCCAGTACTTC. Protein: CASSHAPGGQETQYF.

CDR3 coding DNA: TGTGCCAGCAGTTTTCACCAGGGAAAAGAGTTCTTC. Amino acid sequence: CASSFHQGKEFF. The chain carries TRBV28 and TRBJ2-1; tentatively, D is TRBD1 (5 bases). CDR1 is MDHEN, CDR2 SYDVKM, per germline. V gave up 3 bases and J gave up 14 bases, with 14 bases separating them. The CDR3 is 12 residues long. The entire variable domain, with the rest obtained from reference TRBV28 and TRBJ2-1, is as follows: DVKVTQSSRYLVKRTGEKVFLECVQDMDHENMFWYRQDPGLGLRLIYFSYDVKMKEKGDIPEGYSVSREKKERFSLILESASTNQTSMYLCASSFHQGKEFFGPGTRLTVL.

The gene calls are TRBV3-1 (or the pseudogene TRBV3-2) and TRBJ2-3, with TRBD1 as a possible D gene (5 bases). CDR3 length: 15 amino acids. V dropped 1 base and J dropped 4 bases, with 12 bases sitting between them. Per germline, CDR1 LGHDT and CDR2 YNNKEL (reference sequence). In DNA form, the CDR3 reads TGTGCCAGCAGCCAAGCAGGGCTAAGGGCAGATACGCAGTATTTT. This gives the protein CASSQAGLRADTQYF.

The CDR3 reads CASSLVGTSGFNEQFF. In nucleotides, the CDR3 is TGTGCCAGCAGCTTAGTCGGGACTAGCGGCTTCAATGAGCAGTTCTTC. V is TRBV7-2 and J is TRBJ2-1; 11 positions match TRBD2. The CDR3 has 16 amino acids. The germline gives CDR1 SGHTA, CDR2 FQGNSA. The J segment lost 6 bases and the V segment lost 1 base, leaving 5 bases of the junction unmatched.

The gene calls are TRBV20-1 and TRBJ2-7, with a possible D match to TRBD2 (6 bases). CDR3 length: 11 residues. V lost 7 bases and J 4 bases, leaving 11 bases between the germline ends. Germline CDR1 is DFQATT and CDR2 is SNEGSKA (reference sequence). Written as DNA, the CDR3 is TGCAGTGGACTGGAGGGGTACGAGCAGTACTTC. Translated: CSGLEGYEQYF.

V usage is TRBV6-5 and J usage is TRBJ1-6, with TRBD1 matching over 8 bases. Germline CDR1 and CDR2: MNHEY and SVGAGI. The CDR3 runs to 15 residues. Trimming cost V 2 bases and J 7 bases; bases outside gene matches: 4. CDR3 nucleotide sequence: TGTGCCAGCAGTTACGGACAGGGTTGGAATTCACCCCTCCACTTT. Its protein is CASSYGQGWNSPLHF.

This clone was observed once. This chain joins TRBV5-6 and TRBJ2-7, with 11 bases identical to TRBD2. Trimming took 4 bases from V and 4 from J; bases not matched to a gene: 7. The CDR3 totals 15 residues. Germline V gene lookup returns CDR1 SGHDT and CDR2 YYEEEE. CDR3 sequence (DNA): TGTGCCAGCAGCCCTGGGGTAGCGGGAGGGTACGAGCAGTACTTC. It specifies CASSPGVAGGYEQYF.

The J gene is TRBJ2-7, the V gene TRBV5-4; 8 nucleotides align to TRBD1. This CDR3 spans 15 amino acids. The J segment lost 3 bases and the V segment lost 1 base, leaving 6 bases of the junction unmatched. The germline CDR1 and CDR2 sequences are SGHNT and YYREEE (reference sequence). CDR3 protein: CASSLSGGAVYEQYF. CDR3 DNA: TGTGCCAGCAGCTTGTCAGGGGGCGCAGTCTACGAGCAGTACTTC.

This sequence joins TRBV5-1 and TRBJ2-3; weak D call: TRBD1 (5 bases). The CDR3 totals 15 residues. The germline V gene encodes CDR1 SGHRS and CDR2 YFSETQ. V was trimmed by 3 bases and J by 3 bases, leaving 14 bases between them. The CDR3 region is CASSWQGQGTDTQYF. CDR3 DNA sequence: TGCGCCAGCAGCTGGCAGGGTCAAGGTACAGATACGCAGTATTTT. Full variable domain (missing parts from reference TRBV5-1 and TRBJ2-3): KAGVTQTPRYLIKTRGQQVTLSCSPISGHRSVSWYQQTPGQGLQFLFEYFSETQRNKGNFPGRFSGRQFSNSRSEMNVSTLELGDSALYLCASSWQGQGTDTQYFGPGTRLTVL.

The V gene is TRBV16, the J gene TRBJ2-7; possible D gene TRBD2, 5 bases. Germline lookup yields CDR1 KGHSY and CDR2 FQNENV. The CDR3 consists of 13 residues. The ends were cut back, 6 bases at V and 2 bases at J, with 11 bases in the middle. The CDR3 reads CASSRTSAYEQYF. CDR3 bases: TGTGCCAGCAGTCGGACTTCTGCCTACGAGCAGTACTTC.

Here the CDR3 reads CASSPEFRDTQYF. In DNA form, the CDR3 reads TGTGCCAGCTCACCGGAGTTTAGAGATACGCAGTATTTT. This chain uses TRBV18 with TRBJ2-3; D is unresolved. Germline values: CDR1 KGHSH, CDR2 LQKENI. This CDR3 comprises 13 residues. V shed 3 bases and J shed 5 bases, with 9 bases lying between them.

This chain uses TRBV19 with TRBJ1-2; D may be TRBD1 (5 bases). With 2 bases removed from V and 6 bases from J, the gap between germline ends came to 13 bases. CDR3 length: 14 residues. Germline V gives CDR1 LNHDA, CDR2 SQIVND (reference sequence). The CDR3 here is CASSITGGRNGYTF. DNA of the CDR3: TGTGCCAGTAGTATAACGGGGGGAAGGAATGGCTACACCTTC.